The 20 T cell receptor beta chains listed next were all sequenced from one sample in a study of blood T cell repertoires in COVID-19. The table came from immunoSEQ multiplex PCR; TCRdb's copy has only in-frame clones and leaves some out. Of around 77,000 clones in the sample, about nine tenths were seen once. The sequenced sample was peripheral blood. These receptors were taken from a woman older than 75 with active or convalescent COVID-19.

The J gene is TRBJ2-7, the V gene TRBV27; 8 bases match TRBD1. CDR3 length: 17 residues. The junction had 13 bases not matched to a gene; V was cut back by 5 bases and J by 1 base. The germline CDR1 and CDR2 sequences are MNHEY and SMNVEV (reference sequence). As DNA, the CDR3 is TGTGCCAGCAGTCCAAGGACAGGGAAACCCTCTTCCTACGAGCAGTACTTC. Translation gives CASSPRTGKPSSYEQYF.

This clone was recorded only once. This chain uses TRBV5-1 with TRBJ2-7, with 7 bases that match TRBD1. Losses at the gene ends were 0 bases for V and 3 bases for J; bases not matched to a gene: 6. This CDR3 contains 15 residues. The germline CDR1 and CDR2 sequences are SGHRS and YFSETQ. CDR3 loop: CASSLETGEIYEQYF. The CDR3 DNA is TGCGCCAGCAGCTTGGAAACAGGGGAAATCTACGAGCAGTACTTC.

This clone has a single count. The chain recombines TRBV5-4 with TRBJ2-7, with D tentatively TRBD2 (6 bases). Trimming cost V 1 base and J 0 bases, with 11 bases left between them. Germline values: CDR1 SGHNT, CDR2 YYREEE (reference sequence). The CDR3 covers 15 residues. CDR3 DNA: TGTGCCAGCAGCTTGTGGGGGGTTGGCTCCTACGAGCAGTACTTC. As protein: CASSLWGVGSYEQYF.

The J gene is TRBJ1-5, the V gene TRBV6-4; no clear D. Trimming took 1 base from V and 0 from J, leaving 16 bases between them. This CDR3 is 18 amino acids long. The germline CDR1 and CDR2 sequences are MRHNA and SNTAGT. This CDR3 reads CASSDLRPQAYSNQPQHF. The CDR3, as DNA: TGTGCCAGCAGTGACTTGAGGCCTCAAGCTTATAGCAATCAGCCCCAGCATTTT.

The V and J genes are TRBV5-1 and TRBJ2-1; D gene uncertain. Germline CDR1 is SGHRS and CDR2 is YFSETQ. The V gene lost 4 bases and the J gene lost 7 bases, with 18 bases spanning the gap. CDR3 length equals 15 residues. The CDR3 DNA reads TGCGCCAGCAGCGCCCATTTTACCCGTACAAATGAGCAGTTCTTC. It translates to CASSAHFTRTNEQFF.

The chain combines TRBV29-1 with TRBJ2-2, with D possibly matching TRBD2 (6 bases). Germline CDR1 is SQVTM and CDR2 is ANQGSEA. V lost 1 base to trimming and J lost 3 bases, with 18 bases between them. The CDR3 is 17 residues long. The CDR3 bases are TGCAGCGTTGAAGGGGGAGAGGCGGGGAGGTACACCGGGGAGCTGTTTTTT. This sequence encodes CSVEGGEAGRYTGELFF.

The CDR3 loop is CASSPQLGTGGAGSNQPQHF. For the CDR3, the DNA is TGTGCCAGCTCACCCCAGCTAGGGACAGGGGGGGCCGGGAGCAATCAGCCCCAGCATTTT. The chain joins TRBV18 to TRBJ1-5, with TRBD1 matching over 11 bases. The CDR3 loop spans 20 amino acids. The V segment lost 3 bases and the J segment 1 base; nucleotides outside the gene matches: 14. Looked up from germline, CDR1 is KGHSH and CDR2 is LQKENI. Full variable domain (rest looked up from reference TRBV18 and TRBJ1-5): NAGVMQNPRHLVRRRGQEARLRCSPMKGHSHVYWYRQLPEEGLKFMVYLQKENIIDESGMPKERFSAEFPKEGPSILRIQQVVRGDSAAYFCASSPQLGTGGAGSNQPQHFGDGTRLSIL.

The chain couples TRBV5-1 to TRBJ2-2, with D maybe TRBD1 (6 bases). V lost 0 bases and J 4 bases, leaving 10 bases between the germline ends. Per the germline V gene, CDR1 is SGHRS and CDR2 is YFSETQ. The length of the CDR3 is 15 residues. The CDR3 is CASSLGVRGTGELFF. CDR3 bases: TGCGCCAGCAGCTTGGGGGTCAGGGGCACCGGGGAGCTGTTTTTT.

Here the CDR3 reads CASSDRQGRSNEKLFF. The CDR3 DNA follows: TGTGCCAGCAGCGATCGACAGGGAAGGTCCAATGAAAAACTGTTTTTT. The genes are TRBV9 and TRBJ1-4, with 7 bases that match TRBD1. V was clipped by 3 bases and J by 5 bases; unmatched bases: 10. Looked up from germline, CDR1 is SGDLS and CDR2 is YYNGEE. CDR3 length equals 16 residues.

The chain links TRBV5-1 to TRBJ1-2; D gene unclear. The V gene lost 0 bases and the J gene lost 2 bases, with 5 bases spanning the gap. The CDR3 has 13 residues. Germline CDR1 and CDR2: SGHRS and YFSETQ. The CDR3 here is CASSLAQNYGYTF. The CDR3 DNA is TGCGCCAGCAGCTTGGCGCAGAACTATGGCTACACCTTC. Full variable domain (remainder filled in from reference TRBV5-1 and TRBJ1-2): KAGVTQTPRYLIKTRGQQVTLSCSPISGHRSVSWYQQTPGQGLQFLFEYFSETQRNKGNFPGRFSGRQFSNSRSEMNVSTLELGDSALYLCASSLAQNYGYTFGSGTRLTVV.

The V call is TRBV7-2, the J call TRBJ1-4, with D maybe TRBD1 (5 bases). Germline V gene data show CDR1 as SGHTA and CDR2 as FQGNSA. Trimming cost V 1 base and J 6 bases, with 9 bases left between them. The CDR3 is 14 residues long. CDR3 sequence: CASSLEAGDEKLFF. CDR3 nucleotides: TGTGCCAGCAGCTTAGAGGCGGGGGATGAAAAACTGTTTTTT.

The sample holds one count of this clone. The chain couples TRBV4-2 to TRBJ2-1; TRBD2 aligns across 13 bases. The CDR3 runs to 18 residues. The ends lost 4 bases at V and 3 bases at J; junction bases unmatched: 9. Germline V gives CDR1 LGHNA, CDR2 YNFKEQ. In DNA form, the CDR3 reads TGTGCCAGCAGCCCCGAGAGACTAGCGGGGGGCCGCTACAATGAGCAGTTCTTC. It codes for CASSPERLAGGRYNEQFF.

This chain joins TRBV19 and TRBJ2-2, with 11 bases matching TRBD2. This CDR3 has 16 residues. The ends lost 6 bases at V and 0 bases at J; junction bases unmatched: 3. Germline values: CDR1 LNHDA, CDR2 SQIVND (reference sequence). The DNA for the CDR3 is TGTGCCAGTAGATCTAGCGGGGGGACGAACACCGGGGAGCTGTTTTTT. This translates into CASRSSGGTNTGELFF.

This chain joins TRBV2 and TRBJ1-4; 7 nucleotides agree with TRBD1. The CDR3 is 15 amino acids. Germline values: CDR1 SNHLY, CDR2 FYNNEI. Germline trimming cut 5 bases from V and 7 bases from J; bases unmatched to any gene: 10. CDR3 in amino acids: CASSLSGTATEKLFF. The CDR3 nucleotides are TGTGCCAGCAGTCTTTCTGGGACAGCAACTGAAAAACTGTTTTTT. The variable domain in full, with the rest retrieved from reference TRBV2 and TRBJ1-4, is EPEVTQTPSHQVTQMGQEVILRCVPISNHLYFYWYRQILGQKVEFLVSFYNNEISEKSEIFDDQFSVERPDGSNFTLKIRSTKLEDSAMYFCASSLSGTATEKLFFGSGTQLSVL.

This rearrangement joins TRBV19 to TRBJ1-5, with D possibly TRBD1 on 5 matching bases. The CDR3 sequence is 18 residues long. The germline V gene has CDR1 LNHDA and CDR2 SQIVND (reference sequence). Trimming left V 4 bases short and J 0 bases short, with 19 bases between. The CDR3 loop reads CASSRAAGRGYSNQPQHF. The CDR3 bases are TGTGCCAGTAGTAGAGCAGCGGGTCGGGGGTATAGCAATCAGCCCCAGCATTTT.

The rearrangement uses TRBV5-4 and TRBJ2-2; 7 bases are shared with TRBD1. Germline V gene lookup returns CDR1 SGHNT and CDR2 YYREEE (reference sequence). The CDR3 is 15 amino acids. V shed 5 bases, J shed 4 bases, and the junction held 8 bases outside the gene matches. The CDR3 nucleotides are TGTGCCAGCAGTTTTTGGGACAGCCCCACCGGGGAGCTGTTTTTT. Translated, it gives CASSFWDSPTGELFF.

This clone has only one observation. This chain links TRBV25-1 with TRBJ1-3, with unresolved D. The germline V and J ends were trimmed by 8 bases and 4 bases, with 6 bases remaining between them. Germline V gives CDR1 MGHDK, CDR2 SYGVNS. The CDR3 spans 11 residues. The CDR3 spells CASVLGNTIYF. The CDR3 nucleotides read TGTGCCAGCGTACTGGGAAACACCATATATTTT.

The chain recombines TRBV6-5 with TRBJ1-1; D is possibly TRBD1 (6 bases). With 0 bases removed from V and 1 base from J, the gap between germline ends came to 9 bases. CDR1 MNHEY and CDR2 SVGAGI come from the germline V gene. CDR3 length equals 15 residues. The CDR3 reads CASSYSGAWNTEAFF. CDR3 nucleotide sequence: TGTGCCAGCAGTTACTCGGGGGCTTGGAACACTGAAGCTTTCTTT.

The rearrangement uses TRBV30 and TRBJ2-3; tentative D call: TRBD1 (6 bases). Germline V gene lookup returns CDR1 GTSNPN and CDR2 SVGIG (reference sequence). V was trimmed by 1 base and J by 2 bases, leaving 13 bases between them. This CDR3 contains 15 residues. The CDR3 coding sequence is TGTGCCTGGAGTGGGGCAAACAGGGACACAGATACGCAGTATTTT. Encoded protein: CAWSGANRDTDTQYF.

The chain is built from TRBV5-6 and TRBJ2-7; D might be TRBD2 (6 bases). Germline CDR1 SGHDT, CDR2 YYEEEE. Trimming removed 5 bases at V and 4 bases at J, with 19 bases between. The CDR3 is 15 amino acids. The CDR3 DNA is TGTGCCAGCAGTGCACGGGGGTTTGGACTGTACGAGCAGTACTTC. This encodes CASSARGFGLYEQYF.